The clone carrying this T cell receptor (beta chain) showed up just a few times. MiXCR, applied by TCRdb to the 5' RACE reads, yields one record per CDR3 protein. The table has 500,000 to 650,000 distinct CDR3 sequences, around an eighth seen once. CDR1 is SEHNR, CDR2 FQNEAQ, per germline (reference sequence). The CDR3 covers 11 residues. V was trimmed by 8 bases and J by 10 bases, leaving 12 bases between them. This entry is derived from a study of T cells after yellow fever vaccination. This chain links TRBV7-9 with TRBJ1-5; D unclear. The source material was PBMCs, sampled on the day of the yellow fever booster vaccination. The source of this sequence is a young man who received the YFV17D yellow fever vaccine. The CDR3 loop is CASGLRGPQHF. CDR3 nucleotide sequence: TGTGCCAGCGGGCTCCGAGGACCCCAGCATTTT.